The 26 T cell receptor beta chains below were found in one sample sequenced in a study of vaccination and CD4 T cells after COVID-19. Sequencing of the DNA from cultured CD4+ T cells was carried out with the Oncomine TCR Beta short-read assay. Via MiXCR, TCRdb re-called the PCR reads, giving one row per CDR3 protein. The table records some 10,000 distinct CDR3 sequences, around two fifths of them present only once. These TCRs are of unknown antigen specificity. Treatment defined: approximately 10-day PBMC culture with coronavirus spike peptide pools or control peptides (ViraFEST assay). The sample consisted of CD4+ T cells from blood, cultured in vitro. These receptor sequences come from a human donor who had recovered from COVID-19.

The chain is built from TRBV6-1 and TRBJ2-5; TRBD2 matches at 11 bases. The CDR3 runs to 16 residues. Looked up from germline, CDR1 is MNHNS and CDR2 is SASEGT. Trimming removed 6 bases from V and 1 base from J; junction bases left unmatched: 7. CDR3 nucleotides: TGTGCCAGCAGACCCACTAGCGGGGGATTCCAAGAGACCCAGTACTTC. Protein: CASRPTSGGFQETQYF.

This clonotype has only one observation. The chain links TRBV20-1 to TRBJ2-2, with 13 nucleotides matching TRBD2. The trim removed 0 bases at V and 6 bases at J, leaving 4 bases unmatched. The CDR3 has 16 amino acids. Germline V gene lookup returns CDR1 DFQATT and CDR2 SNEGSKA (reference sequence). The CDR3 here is CSARDRLAGGSGELFF. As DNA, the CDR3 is TGCAGTGCTAGAGACCGACTAGCGGGGGGTTCCGGGGAGCTGTTTTTT.

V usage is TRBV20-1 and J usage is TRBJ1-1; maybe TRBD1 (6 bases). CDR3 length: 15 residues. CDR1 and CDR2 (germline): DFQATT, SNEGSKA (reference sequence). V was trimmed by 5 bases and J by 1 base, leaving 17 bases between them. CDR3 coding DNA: TGCAGTGCTCCCAAAGCGGGACAACCGAACACTGAAGCTTTCTTT. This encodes CSAPKAGQPNTEAFF.

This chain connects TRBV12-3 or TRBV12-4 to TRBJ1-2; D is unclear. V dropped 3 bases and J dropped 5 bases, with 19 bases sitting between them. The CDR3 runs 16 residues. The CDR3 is CASSFREGRAIYGYTF. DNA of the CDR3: TGTGCCAGCAGTTTTCGAGAGGGCAGAGCGATTTATGGCTACACCTTC.

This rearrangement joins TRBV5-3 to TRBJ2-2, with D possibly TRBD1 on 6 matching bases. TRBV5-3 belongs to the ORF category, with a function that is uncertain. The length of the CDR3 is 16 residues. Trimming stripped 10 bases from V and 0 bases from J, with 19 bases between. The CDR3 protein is CARWRTVPSNTGELFF. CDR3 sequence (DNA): TGTGCCCGATGGAGGACAGTACCGTCGAACACCGGGGAGCTGTTTTTT.

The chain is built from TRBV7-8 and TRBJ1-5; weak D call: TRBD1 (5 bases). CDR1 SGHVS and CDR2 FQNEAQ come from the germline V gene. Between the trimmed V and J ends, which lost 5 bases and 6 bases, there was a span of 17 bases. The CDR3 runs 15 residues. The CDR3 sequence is CASSQKGPTRQPQHF. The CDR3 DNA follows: TGTGCCAGCAGCCAAAAGGGACCCACGCGTCAGCCCCAGCATTTT.

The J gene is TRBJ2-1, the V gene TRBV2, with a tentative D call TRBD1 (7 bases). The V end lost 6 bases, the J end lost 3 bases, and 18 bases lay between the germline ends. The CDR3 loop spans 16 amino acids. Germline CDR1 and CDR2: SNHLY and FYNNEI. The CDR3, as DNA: TGTGCCAGCAGCCGGGCGGGGCAGGGGGTCTACAATGAGCAGTTCTTC. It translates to CASSRAGQGVYNEQFF.

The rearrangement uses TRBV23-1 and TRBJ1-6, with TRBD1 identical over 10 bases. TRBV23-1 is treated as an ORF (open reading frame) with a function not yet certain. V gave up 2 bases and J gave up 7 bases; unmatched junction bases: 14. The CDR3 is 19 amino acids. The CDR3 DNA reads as TGCGCCAGCAGTCAACGTAGACAGGGGGCCCTTTGTTGGAATTCACCCCTCCACTTT. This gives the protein CASSQRRQGALCWNSPLHF.

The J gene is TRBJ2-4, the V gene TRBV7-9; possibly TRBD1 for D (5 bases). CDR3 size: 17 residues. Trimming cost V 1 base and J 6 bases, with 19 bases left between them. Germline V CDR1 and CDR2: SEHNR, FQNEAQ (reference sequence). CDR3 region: CASSLGFQGQLVNIQYF. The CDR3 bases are TGTGCCAGCAGCTTAGGGTTTCAGGGTCAGCTTGTAAACATTCAGTACTTC.

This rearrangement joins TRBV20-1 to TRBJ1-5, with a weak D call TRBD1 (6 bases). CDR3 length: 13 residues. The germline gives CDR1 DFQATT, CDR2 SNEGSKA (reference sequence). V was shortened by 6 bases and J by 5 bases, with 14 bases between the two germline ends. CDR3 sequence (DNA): TGCAGTGCAGCACAGGGAGTGGATCAGCCCCAGCATTTT. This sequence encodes CSAAQGVDQPQHF.

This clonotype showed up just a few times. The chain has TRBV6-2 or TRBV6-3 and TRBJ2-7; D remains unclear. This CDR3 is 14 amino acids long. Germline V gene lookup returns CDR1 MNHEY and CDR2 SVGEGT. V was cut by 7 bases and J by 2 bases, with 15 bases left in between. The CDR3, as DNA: TGTGCCAGCAACGGCCGAAAAACCCCCTACGAGCAGTACTTC. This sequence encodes CASNGRKTPYEQYF.

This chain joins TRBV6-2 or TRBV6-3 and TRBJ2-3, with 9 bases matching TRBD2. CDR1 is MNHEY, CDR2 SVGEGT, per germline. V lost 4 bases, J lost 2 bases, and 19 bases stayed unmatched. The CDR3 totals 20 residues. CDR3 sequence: CASSSPLAGGPVYHTDTQYF. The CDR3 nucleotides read TGTGCCAGCAGTTCCCCCCTGGCGGGGGGGCCCGTATATCACACAGATACGCAGTATTTT.

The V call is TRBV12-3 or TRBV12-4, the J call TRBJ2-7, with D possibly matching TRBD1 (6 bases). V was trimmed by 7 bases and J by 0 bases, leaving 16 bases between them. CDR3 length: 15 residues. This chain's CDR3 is CASTTTGLNSYEQYF. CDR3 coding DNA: TGTGCCAGCACCACGACAGGCCTGAACTCCTACGAGCAGTACTTC.

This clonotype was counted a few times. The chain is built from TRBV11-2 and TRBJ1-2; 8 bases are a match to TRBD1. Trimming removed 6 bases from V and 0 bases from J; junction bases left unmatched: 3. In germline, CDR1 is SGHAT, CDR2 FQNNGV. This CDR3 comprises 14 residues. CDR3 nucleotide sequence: TGTGCCAGCAGAAGGACAGGGTCTAACTATGGCTACACCTTC. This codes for CASRRTGSNYGYTF.

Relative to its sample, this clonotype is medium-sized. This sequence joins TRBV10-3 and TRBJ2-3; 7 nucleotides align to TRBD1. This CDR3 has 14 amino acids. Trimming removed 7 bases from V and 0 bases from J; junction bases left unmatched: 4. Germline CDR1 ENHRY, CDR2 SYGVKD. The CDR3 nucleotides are TGTGCCATCACGGACAGGTCTAGCACAGATACGCAGTATTTT. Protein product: CAITDRSSTDTQYF.

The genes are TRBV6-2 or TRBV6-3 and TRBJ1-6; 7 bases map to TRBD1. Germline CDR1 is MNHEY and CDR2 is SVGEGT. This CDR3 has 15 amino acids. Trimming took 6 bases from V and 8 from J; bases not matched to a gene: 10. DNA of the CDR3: TGTGCCAGCAGGCGACAGGGATATGAACATTCACCCCTCCACTTT. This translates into CASRRQGYEHSPLHF.

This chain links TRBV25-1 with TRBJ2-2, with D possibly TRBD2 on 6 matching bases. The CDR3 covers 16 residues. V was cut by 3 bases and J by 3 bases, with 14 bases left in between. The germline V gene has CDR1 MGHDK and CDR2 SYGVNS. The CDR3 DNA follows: TGTGCCAGCAGTGACCCGAGACTAGGGGACACCGGGGAGCTGTTTTTT. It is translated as CASSDPRLGDTGELFF.

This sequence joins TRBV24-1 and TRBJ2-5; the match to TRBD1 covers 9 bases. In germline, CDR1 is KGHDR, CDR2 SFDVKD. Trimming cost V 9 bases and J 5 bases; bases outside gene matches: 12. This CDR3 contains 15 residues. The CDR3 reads CATGVGQGSSETQYF. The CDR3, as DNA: TGTGCCACCGGTGTGGGACAGGGAAGTAGCGAGACCCAGTACTTC.

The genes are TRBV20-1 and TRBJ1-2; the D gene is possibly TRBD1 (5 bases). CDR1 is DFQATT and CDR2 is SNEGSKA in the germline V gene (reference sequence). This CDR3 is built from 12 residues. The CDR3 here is CRARGTGYGYTF. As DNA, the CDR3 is TGCAGGGCCCGGGGGACGGGCTATGGCTACACCTTC.

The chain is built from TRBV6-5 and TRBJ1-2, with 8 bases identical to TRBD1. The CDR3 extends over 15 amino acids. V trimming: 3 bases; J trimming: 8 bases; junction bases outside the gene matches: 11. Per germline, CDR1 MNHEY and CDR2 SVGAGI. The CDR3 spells CASSYYRGSAQGYTF. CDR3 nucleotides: TGTGCCAGCAGTTATTACAGGGGGTCGGCCCAAGGCTACACCTTC.

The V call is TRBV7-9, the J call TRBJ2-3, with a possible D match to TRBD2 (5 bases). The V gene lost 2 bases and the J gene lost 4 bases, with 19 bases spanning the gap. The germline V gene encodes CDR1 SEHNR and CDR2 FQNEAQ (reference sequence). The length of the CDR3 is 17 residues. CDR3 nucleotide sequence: TGTGCCAGCAGCTTATTGGTCGCGGGTGTTCGGGCAGATACGCAGTATTTT. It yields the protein CASSLLVAGVRADTQYF.

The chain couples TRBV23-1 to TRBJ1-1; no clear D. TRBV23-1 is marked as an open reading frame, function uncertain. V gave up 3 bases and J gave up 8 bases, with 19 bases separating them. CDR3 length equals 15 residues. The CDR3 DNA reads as TGCGCCAGCAGTCACAACATTGGGATCACCCCAGAAGCTTTCTTT. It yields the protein CASSHNIGITPEAFF.

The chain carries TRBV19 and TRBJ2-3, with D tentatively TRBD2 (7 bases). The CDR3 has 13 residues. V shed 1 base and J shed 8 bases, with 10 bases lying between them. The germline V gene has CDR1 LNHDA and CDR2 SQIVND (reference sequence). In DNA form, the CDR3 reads TGTGCCAGTAGTATAGGAGGGGGGGCTACGCAGTATTTT. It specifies CASSIGGGATQYF. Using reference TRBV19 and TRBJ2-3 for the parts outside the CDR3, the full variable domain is DGGITQSPKYLFRKEGQNVTLSCEQNLNHDAMYWYRQDPGQGLRLIYYSQIVNDFQKGDIAEGYSVSREKKESFPLTVTSAQKNPTAFYLCASSIGGGATQYFGPGTRLTVL.

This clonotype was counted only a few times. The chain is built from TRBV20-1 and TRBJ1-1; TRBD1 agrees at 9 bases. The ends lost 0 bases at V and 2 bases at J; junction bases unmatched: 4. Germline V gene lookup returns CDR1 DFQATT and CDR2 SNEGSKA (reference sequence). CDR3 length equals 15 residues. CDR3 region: CSARDPGQGNTEAFF. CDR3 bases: TGCAGTGCTAGAGATCCGGGACAGGGTAACACTGAAGCTTTCTTT.

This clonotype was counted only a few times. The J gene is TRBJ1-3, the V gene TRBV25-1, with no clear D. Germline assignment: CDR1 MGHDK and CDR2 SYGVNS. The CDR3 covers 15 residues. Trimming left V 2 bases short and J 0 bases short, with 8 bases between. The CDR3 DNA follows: TGTGCCAGCAGTGAAGGAGGCAGCTCTGGAAACACCATATATTTT. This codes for CASSEGGSSGNTIYF.

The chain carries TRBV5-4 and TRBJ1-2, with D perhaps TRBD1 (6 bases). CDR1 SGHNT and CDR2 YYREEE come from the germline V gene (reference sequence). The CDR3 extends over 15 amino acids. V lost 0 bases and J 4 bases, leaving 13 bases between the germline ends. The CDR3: CASSLASGAGYGYTF. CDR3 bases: TGTGCCAGCAGCTTGGCGTCGGGGGCGGGCTATGGCTACACCTTC.